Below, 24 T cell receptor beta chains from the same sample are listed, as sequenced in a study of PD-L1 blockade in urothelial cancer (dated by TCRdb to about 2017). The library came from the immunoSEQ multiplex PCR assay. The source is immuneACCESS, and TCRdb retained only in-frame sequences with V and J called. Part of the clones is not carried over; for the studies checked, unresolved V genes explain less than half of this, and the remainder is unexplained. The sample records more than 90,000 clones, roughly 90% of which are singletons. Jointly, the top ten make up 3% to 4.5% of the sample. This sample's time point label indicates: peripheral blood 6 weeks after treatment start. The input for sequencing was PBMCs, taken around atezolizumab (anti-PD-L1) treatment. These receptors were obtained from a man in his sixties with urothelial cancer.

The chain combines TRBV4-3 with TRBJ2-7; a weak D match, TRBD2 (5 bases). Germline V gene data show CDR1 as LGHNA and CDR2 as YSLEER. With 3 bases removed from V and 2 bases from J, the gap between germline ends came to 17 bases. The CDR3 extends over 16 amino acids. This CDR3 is CASSQFPRDMPYEQYF. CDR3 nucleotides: TGCGCCAGCAGCCAGTTCCCGAGGGATATGCCCTACGAGCAGTACTTC.

The CDR3 nucleotides read TGTGCCAGCAGCTTCCCCGGGACAGGGGCCTACGAGCAGTACTTC. Translated: CASSFPGTGAYEQYF. The chain has TRBV7-2 and TRBJ2-7, with 10 bases identical to TRBD1. This CDR3 is 15 amino acids long. J was trimmed by 2 bases and V by 3 bases; bases with no gene match: 4. Germline CDR1 SGHTA, CDR2 FQGNSA.

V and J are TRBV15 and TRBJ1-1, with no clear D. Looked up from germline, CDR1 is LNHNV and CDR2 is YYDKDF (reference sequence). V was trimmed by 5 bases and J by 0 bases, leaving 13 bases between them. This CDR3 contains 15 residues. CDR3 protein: CATSPQTQLNTEAFF. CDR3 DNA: TGTGCCACCAGCCCACAGACACAATTGAACACTGAAGCTTTCTTT. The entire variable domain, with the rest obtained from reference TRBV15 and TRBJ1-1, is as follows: DAMVIQNPRYQVTQFGKPVTLSCSQTLNHNVMYWYQQKSSQAPKLLFHYYDKDFNNEADTPDNFQSRRPNTSFCFLDIRSPGLGDTAMYLCATSPQTQLNTEAFFGQGTRLTVV.

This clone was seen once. CDR3 amino acids: CASSYPVWRRYKFF. The CDR3 DNA sequence: TGTGCCAGCAGTTACCCCGTTTGGCGGAGATATAAGTTCTTC. V gene TRBV6-7 combines with J gene TRBJ2-1; D ambiguous. TRBV6-7 is annotated as an ORF whose role is uncertain. Trimming took 2 bases from V and 14 from J, leaving 19 bases between them. This CDR3 contains 14 residues.

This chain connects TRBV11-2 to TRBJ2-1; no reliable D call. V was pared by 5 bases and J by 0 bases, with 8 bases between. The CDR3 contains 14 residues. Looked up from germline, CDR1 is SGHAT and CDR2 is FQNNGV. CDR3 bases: TGTGCCAGCAGCGACTGGAGCTCCTACAATGAGCAGTTCTTC. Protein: CASSDWSSYNEQFF.

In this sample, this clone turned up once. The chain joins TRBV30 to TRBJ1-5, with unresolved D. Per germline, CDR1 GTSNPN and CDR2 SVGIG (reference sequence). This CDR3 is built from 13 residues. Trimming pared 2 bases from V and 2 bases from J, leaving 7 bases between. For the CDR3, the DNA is TGTGCCTGGAGTATCCAGGGCAATCAGCCCCAGCATTTT. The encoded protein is CAWSIQGNQPQHF.

CDR3 sequence: CAISGIGGLEQFF. CDR3 nucleotide sequence: TGTGCCATCAGTGGGATTGGGGGGTTGGAGCAGTTCTTC. This sequence joins TRBV10-3 and TRBJ2-1, with D perhaps matching TRBD2 (6 bases). Germline V gene data show CDR1 as ENHRY and CDR2 as SYGVKD. CDR3 length equals 13 residues. V gave up 4 bases and J gave up 10 bases, with 14 bases separating them.

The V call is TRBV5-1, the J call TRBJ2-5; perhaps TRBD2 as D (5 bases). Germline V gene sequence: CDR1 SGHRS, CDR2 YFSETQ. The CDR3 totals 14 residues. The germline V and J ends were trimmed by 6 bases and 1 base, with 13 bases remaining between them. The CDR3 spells CASTPLGVQETQYF. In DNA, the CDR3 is TGCGCCAGCACCCCTCTCGGGGTCCAAGAGACCCAGTACTTC.

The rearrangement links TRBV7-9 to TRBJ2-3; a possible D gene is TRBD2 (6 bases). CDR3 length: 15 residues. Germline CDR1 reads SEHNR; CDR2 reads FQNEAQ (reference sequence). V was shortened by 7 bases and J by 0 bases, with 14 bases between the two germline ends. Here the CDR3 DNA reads TGTGCCAGCACCCAAGCGGGTTCTAGCACAGATACGCAGTATTTT. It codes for CASTQAGSSTDTQYF.

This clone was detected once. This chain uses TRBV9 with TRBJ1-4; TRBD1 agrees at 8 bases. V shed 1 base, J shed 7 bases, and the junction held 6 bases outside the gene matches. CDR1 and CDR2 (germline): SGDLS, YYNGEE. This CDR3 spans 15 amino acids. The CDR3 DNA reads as TGTGCCAGCAGCGTACAGGGGGCGGTGGGTGAAAAACTGTTTTTT. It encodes CASSVQGAVGEKLFF.

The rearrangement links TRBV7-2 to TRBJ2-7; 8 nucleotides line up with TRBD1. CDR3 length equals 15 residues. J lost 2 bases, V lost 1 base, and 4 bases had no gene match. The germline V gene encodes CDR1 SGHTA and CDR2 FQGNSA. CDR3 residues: CASSLDRGYAYEQYF. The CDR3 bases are TGTGCCAGCAGCTTAGACAGGGGGTACGCCTACGAGCAGTACTTC. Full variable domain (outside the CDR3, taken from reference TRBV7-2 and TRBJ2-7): GAGVSQSPSNKVTEKGKDVELRCDPISGHTALYWYRQSLGQGLEFLIYFQGNSAPDKSGLPSDRFSAERTGGSVSTLTIQRTQQEDSAVYLCASSLDRGYAYEQYFGPGTRLTVT.

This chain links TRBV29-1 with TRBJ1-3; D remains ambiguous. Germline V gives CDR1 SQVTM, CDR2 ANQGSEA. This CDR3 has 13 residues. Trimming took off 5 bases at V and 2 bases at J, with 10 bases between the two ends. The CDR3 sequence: CSVSSAAGNTIYF. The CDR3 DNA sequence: TGCAGCGTTTCTAGCGCAGCTGGAAACACCATATATTTT.

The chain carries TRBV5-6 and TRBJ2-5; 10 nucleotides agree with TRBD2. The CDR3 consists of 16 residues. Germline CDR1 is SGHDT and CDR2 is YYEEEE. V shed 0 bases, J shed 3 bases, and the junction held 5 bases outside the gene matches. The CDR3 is CASSLERLAGEETQYF. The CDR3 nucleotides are TGTGCCAGCAGCTTGGAAAGGCTAGCGGGGGAAGAGACCCAGTACTTC.

CDR3 sequence reads: CASRGLAGGAYNEQFF. As DNA, the CDR3 is TGTGCCAGTAGAGGACTAGCGGGAGGTGCCTACAATGAGCAGTTCTTC. The chain uses TRBV19 and TRBJ2-1, with 14 bases that match TRBD2. Germline V gives CDR1 LNHDA, CDR2 SQIVND (reference sequence). V lost 6 bases and J lost 2; bases outside the gene matches: 3. The CDR3 length is 16 residues.

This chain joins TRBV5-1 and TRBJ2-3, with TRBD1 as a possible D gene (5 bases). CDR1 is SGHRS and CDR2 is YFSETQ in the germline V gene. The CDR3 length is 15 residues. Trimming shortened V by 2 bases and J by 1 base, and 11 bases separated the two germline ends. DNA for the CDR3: TGCGCCAGCAGCTTTTCAGGGCGAGGCACAGATACGCAGTATTTT. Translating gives CASSFSGRGTDTQYF.

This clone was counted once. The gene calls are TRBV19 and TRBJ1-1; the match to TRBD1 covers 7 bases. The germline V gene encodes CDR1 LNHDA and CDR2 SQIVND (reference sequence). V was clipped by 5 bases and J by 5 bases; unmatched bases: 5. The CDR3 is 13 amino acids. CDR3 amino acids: CASSRDRDTEAFF. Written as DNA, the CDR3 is TGTGCCAGTAGTCGGGACAGAGATACTGAAGCTTTCTTT.

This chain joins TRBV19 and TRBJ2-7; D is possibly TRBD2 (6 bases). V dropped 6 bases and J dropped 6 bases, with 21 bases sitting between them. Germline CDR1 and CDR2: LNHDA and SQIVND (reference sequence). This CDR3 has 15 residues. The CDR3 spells CASSIFPPGGGEQYF. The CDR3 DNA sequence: TGTGCCAGTAGCATATTTCCCCCCGGGGGAGGCGAGCAGTACTTC.

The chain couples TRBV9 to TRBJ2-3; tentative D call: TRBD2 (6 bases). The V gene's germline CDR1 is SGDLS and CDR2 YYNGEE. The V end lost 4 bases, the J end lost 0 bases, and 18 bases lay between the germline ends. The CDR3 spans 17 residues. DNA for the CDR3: TGTGCCAGCAGCCAAGGCGGGGTCCAAAGTAGCACAGATACGCAGTATTTT. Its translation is CASSQGGVQSSTDTQYF.

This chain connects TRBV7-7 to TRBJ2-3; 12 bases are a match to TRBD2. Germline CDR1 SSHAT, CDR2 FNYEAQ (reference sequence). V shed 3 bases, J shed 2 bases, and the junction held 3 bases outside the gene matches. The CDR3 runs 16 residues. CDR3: CASSFGLAGYTDTQYF. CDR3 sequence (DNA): TGTGCCAGCAGCTTCGGACTAGCGGGATACACAGATACGCAGTATTTT. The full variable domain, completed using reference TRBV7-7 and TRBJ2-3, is GAGVSQSPRYKVTKRGQDVTLRCDPISSHATLYWYQQALGQGPEFLTYFNYEAQPDKSGLPSDRFSAERPEGSISTLTIQRTEQRDSAMYRCASSFGLAGYTDTQYFGPGTRLTVL.

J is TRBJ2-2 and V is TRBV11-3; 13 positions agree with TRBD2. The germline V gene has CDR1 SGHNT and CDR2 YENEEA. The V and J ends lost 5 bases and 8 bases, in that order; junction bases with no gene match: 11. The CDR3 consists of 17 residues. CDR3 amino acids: CASSPGLAGYFSGELFF. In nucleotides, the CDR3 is TGTGCCAGCAGCCCGGGACTAGCGGGATATTTTTCGGGGGAGCTGTTTTTT. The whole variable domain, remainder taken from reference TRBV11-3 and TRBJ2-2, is EAGVVQSPRYKIIEKKQPVAFWCNPISGHNTLYWYLQNLGQGPELLIRYENEEAVDDSQLPKDRFSAERLKGVDSTLKIQPAELGDSAVYLCASSPGLAGYFSGELFFGEGSRLTVL.

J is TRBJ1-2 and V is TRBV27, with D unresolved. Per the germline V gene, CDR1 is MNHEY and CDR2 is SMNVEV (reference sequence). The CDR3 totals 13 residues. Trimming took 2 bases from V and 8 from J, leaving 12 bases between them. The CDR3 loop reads CASSLGQKQGYTF. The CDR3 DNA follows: TGTGCCAGCAGTTTAGGGCAGAAGCAGGGCTACACCTTC.

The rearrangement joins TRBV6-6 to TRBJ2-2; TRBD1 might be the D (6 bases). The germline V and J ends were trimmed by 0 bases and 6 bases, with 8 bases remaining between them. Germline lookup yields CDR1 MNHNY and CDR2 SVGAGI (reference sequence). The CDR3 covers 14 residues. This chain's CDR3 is CASSYSRGSGELFF. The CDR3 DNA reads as TGTGCCAGCAGTTACTCGAGGGGGTCCGGGGAGCTGTTTTTT.

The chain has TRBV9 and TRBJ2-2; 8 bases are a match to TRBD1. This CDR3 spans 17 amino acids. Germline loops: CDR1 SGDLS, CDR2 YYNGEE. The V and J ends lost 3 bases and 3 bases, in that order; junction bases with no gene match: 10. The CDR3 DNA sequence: TGTGCCAGCAGCGCACTAGACAGGGGTTCGCACACCGGGGAGCTGTTTTTT. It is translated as CASSALDRGSHTGELFF. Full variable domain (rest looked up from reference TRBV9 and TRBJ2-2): DSGVTQTPKHLITATGQRVTLRCSPRSGDLSVYWYQQSLDQGLQFLIQYYNGEERAKGNILERFSAQQFPDLHSELNLSSLELGDSALYFCASSALDRGSHTGELFFGEGSRLTVL.

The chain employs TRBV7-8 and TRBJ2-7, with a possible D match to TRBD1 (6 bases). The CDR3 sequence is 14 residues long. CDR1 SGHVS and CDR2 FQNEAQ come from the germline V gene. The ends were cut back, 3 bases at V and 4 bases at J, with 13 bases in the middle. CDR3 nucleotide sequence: TGTGCCAGCAGCTTTTTACAGGGCGGGTACGAGCAGTACTTC. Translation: CASSFLQGGYEQYF.